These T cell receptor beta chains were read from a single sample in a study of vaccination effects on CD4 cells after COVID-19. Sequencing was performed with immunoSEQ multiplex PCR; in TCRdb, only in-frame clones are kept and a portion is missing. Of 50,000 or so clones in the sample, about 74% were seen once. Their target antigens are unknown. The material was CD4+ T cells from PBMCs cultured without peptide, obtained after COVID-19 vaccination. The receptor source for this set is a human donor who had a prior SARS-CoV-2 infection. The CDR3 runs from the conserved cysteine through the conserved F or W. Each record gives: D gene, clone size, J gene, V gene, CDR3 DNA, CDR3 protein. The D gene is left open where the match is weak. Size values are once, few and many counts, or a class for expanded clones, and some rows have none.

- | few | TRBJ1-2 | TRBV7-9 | TGTGCCAGCAGCCCCAAGTCCTATGGCTACACCTTC | CASSPKSYGYTF
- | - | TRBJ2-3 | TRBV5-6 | TGTGCCAGCAGCTCGGACTACGGGGCAGATACGCAGTATTTT | CASSSDYGADTQYF
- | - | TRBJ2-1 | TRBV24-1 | TGTGCCACCAGTGGGTCGGGGGATGAGCAGTTCTTC | CATSGSGDEQFF
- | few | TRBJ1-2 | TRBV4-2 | TGTGCCAGCAGCCAAGAGATAGGAGATAACTATGGCTACACCTTC | CASSQEIGDNYGYTF
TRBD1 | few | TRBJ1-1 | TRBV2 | TGTGCCAGCAGCGCGGGACAGGGGTTCGCTGAAGCTTTCTTT | CASSAGQGFAEAFF
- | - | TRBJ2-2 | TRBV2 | TGTGCCAGCAGTGTGTTAGGGGGGGGGAACACCGGGGAGCTGTTTTTT | CASSVLGGGNTGELFF
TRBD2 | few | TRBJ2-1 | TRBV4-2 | TGTGCCAGCAGCCAAGATCCGGGTAGCGGGAGAAATGAGCAGTTCTTC | CASSQDPGSGRNEQFF
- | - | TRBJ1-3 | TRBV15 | TGTGCCACCAGCTTCGGGACATCTGGAAACACCATATATTTT | CATSFGTSGNTIYF
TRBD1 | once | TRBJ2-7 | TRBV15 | TGTGCCACCAGCGGGGACAGGGGGCTGGGCGAGCAGTACTTC | CATSGDRGLGEQYF
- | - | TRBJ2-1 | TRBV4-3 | TGCGCCAGCAGCCAAGTGAGGGGTAACAATGAGCAGTTCTTC | CASSQVRGNNEQFF
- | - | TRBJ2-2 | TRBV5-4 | TGTGCCAGCAGCTTTGGGCGGGGCGACAACACCGGGGAGCTGTTTTTT | CASSFGRGDNTGELFF
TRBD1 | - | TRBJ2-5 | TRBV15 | TGTGCCACTAACCATCGAGGACAGGTGTCCGCGTGGGGCAAAGAGACCCAGTACTTC | CATNHRGQVSAWGKETQYF
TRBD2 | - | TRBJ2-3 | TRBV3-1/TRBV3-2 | TGTGCCAGCAGCCAAGATGGGAGACTAGCGGGCGCAGATACGCAGTATTTT | CASSQDGRLAGADTQYF
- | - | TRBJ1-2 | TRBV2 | TGTGCCAGCAGCCAAGGGGCGCGGATCGGCTACACCTTC | CASSQGARIGYTF
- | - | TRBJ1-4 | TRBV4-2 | TGTGCCAGCAGCCAAGATCCCCTCGGTCTGGACCGCGGGGGGGAACTGTTTTTT | CASSQDPLGLDRGGELFF
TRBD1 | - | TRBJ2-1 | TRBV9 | TGTGCCAGCAGCGTAGGGGGACAGGCTTACAATGAGCAGTTCTTC | CASSVGGQAYNEQFF
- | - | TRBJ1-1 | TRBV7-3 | TGTGCCAGCAGCGTACAGGGTAACACTGAAGCTTTCTTT | CASSVQGNTEAFF
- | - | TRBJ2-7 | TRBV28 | TGTGCCAGCAGTTTTAATAGGTGGGCGGAGACCTACGAGCAGTACTTC | CASSFNRWAETYEQYF
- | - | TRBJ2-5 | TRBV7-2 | TGTGCCAGCAGCTTCACTGCAGCGGGTGGGGAGACCCAGTACTTC | CASSFTAAGGETQYF
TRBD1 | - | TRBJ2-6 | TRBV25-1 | TGTGCCAGCGGGACAGGGAGCTCTGGGGCCAACGTCCTGACTTTC | CASGTGSSGANVLTF
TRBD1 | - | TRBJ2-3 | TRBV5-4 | TGTGCCAGCGGACTCTGGGGGACAGGGTTTGCAGATACGCAGTATTTT | CASGLWGTGFADTQYF
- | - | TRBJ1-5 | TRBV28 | TGTGCCAGCAGTTCCGGCGGATTCCTTCTCAATCAGCCCCAGCATTTT | CASSSGGFLLNQPQHF
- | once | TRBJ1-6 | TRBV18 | TGTGCCAGCTCACCCTCCAGGAGCTCCTATAATTCACCCCTCCACTTT | CASSPSRSSYNSPLHF
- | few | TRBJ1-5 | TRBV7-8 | TGTGCCAGCTCACAGAGCAATCAGCCCCAGCATTTT | CASSQSNQPQHF
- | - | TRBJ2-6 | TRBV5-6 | TGTGCCAGCAGTCATTTTCAATATGGGGCCAACGTCCTGACTTTC | CASSHFQYGANVLTF
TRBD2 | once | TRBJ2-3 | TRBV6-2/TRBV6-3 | TGTGCCAGCAGGCCTGGACTAGGGCGGGAAGATACGCAGTATTTT | CASRPGLGREDTQYF
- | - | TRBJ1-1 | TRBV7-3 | TGTGCCAGCAGCTTAAACCCGGGGAACACTGAAGCTTTCTTT | CASSLNPGNTEAFF
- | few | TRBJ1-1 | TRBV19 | TGTGCCAGTAGTCCCCACCCCGGACTAACGAACACTGAAGCTTTCTTT | CASSPHPGLTNTEAFF
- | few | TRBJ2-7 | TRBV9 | TGTGCCAGCAGCCCCCCCTCGGCTAGTGTCTACGAGCAGTACTTC | CASSPPSASVYEQYF
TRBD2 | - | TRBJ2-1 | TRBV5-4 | TGTGCCAGCAGCATGGGACTAGCGGGACGCAATGAGCAGTTCTTC | CASSMGLAGRNEQFF
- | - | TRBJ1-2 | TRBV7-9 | TGTGCCAGCAGCCGAAACGTGGGTGGGGCGCGAGTGCTCCCCACCTTC | CASSRNVGGARVLPTF
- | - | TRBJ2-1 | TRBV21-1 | TGTGCCAGCAGCAAAAAGACTAGCGGGGGGGCCGTTGAAAATGAGCAGTTCTTC | CASSKKTSGGAVENEQFF
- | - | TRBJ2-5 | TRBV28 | TGTGCCAGCAGCCCCGGGGCTAGTCCGAGAGAGACCCAGTACTTC | CASSPGASPRETQYF
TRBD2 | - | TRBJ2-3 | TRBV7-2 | TGTGCCAGCAGTCAGCGGGGGGGCGTAGATACGCAGTATTTT | CASSQRGGVDTQYF
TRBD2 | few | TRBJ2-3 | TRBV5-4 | TGTGCCAGCACCTCCGGACTAGCGGGAGGCACAGATACGCAGTATTTT | CASTSGLAGGTDTQYF
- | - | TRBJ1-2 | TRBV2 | TGTGCCAGCAGGGCAGAGGATAACTATGGCTACACCTTC | CASRAEDNYGYTF
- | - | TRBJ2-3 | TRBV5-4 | TGTGCCAGCAGCTTGAGCGGGCACAGAGATACGCAGTATTTT | CASSLSGHRDTQYF
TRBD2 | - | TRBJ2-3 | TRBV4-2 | TGTGCCAGCAGCCATCTCGGGACTAGTCTGGCAGATACGCAGTATTTT | CASSHLGTSLADTQYF
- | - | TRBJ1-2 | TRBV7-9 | TGTGCCAGCAGCTTATGGGGGGGAGACTATGGCTACACCTTC | CASSLWGGDYGYTF
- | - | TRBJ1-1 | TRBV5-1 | TGCGCCAGCAGCTTGTCGGCGGATCCCAACACTGAAGCTTTCTTT | CASSLSADPNTEAFF
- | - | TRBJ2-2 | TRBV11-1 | TGTGCCAGCAGCTTCGCCAGGGGAGCAATAACCGGGGAGCTGTTTTTT | CASSFARGAITGELFF
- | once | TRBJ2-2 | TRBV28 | TGTGCCAGCAGTTTCCACGCGCGACAGATTAACACCGGGGAGCTGTTTTTT | CASSFHARQINTGELFF
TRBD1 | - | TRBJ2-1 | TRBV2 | TGTGCCAGCAGACCCGGGACAGAGTACTACAATGAGCAGTTCTTC | CASRPGTEYYNEQFF
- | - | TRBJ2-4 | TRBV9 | TGTGCCAGCAGCGTAGGCGGAGGGGCGGAAAACATTCAGTACTTC | CASSVGGGAENIQYF
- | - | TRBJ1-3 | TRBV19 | TGTGCCAGTGTCGGCGACTCTGGAAACACCATATATTTT | CASVGDSGNTIYF
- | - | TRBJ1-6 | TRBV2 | TGTGCCAGCAGTGAGCGGGAAATTGGGTATAATTCACCCCTCCACTTT | CASSEREIGYNSPLHF
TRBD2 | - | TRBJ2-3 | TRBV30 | TGTGCCTGGAGTGCCGGGGGGGGCGCAGATACGCAGTATTTT | CAWSAGGGADTQYF
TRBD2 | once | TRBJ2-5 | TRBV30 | TGTGCCTGGAGTAATAGCGGGGTCGGGGAGACCCAGTACTTC | CAWSNSGVGETQYF
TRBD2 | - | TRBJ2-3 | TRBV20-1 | TGCAGTGCTGTGCGACTAGCCACGCAGTATTTT | CSAVRLATQYF
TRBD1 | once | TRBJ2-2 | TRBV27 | TGTGCCAGCAGTCCACGGACAGGGGTCCTTACAGGGGAGCTGTTTTTT | CASSPRTGVLTGELFF
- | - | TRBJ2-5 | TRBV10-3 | TGTGCCATCAGTGACAAACCCCAAGAGACCCAGTACTTC | CAISDKPQETQYF
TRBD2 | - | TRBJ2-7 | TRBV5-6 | TGTGCCAGCAGCCCCGGACTAGCGGGATACGAGCAGTACTTC | CASSPGLAGYEQYF
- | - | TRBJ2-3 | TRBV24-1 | TGTGCCACCAGTGACGAACTCCGTGTAGGGGTAGATACGCAGTATTTT | CATSDELRVGVDTQYF
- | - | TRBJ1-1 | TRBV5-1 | TGCGCCAGCAGCTTGGTGGTGAACACTGAAGCTTTCTTT | CASSLVVNTEAFF
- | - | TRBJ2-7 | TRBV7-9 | TGTGCCAGCAGGGCGGGGACAGAAACTACCTACGAGCAGTACTTC | CASRAGTETTYEQYF